The clone carrying this T cell receptor beta chain was observed a single time. This entry comes from a study of blood T cell repertoires in COVID-19. Looked up from germline, CDR1 is DFQATT and CDR2 is SNEGSKA (reference sequence). V lost 2 bases and J lost 5, with 6 bases in between. This CDR3 is built from 11 residues. Here immunoSEQ multiplex PCR was the method, and the copy in TCRdb shows in-frame clones only, minus some. The sample lists some 150,000 clones, roughly 76% occurring once. The rearrangement links TRBV20-1 to TRBJ1-2, with a possible D match to TRBD1 (6 bases). This sequence was found in a human donor with acute or convalescent COVID-19. The donor label of this sample is uncertain. The sample comprised peripheral blood. This chain's CDR3 is CSARQGYGYTF. The CDR3 DNA sequence: TGCAGTGCTAGACAGGGGTATGGCTACACCTTC.